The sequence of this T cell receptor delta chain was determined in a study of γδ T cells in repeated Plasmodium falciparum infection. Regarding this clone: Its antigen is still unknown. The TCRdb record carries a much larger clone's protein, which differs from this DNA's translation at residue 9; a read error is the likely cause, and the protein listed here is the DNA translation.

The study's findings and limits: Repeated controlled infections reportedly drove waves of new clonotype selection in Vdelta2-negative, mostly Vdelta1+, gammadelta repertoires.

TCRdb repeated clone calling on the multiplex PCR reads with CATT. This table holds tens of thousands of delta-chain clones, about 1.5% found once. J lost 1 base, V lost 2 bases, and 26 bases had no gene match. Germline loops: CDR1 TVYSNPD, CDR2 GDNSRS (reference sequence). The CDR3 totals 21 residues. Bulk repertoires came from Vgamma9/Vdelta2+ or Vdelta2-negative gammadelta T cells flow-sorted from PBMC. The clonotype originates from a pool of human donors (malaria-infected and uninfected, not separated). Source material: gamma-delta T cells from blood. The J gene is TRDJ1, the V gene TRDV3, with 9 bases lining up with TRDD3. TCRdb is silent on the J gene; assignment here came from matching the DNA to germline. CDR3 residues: CAFSAFLQSRRLGEITDKLIF. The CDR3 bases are TGTGCCTTTTCCGCCTTCCTCCAAAGTAGGAGACTGGGGGAGATCACCGATAAACTCATCTTT.